This TCR beta chain is drawn from a study of T cell clusters in autoimmune cytopenias (dated by TCRdb to about 2019). Study-level background: A median TRB sequencing depth of 50,000 or so reads per sample was reached, and a median of roughly 2,500 distinct TRB clonotypes per sample was obtained. Alongside healthy, CLL and autoimmune hepatitis controls, autoimmune cytopenia patients had their peripheral blood TRB and IGH repertoires sequenced at active disease and again during treatment follow-up. The study aimed to test whether autoimmune cytopenia patients carry a disease-specific immune repertoire signature usable as a blood-based biomarker.

Counted from cysteine to phenylalanine, this CDR3 has 13 amino acids. The DNA sequence is not available. CDR1 and CDR2 were assigned from the germline V gene as SQVTM and ANQGSEA. What the study reported, not specific to this receptor: The cluster-lack signature was not observed for secondary cytopenia versus CLL, as the signature was apparently masked by the dominant lymphoma-associated repertoire. The T cell clusters were only ever defined in silico, so experimental validation of their functional role was still needed. Healthy donors showed around 2.9-fold more exclusive TRB clusters than active autoimmune hepatitis patients, consistent with an autoimmunity-wide signature. TRB repertoire shifts, with less even repertoires observed in secondary cytopenia and CLL, were mostly attributed to lymphoma bias rather than autoimmunity. A lack of physiological T cell clusters in primary autoimmune cytopenia patients was suggested by GLIPH, as 51 clusters were found to be exclusive to healthy donors versus 17 exclusive to patients.

Per sample, around 250 ng of peripheral blood genomic DNA, 30,000 to 40,000 genome equivalents, was used for TRB amplification. TRB rearrangements were amplified by multiplex PCR using a touch-down protocol with TRB-A and TRB-B primer pools mixed in one tube. Illumina adapters and sample indices were added to the amplicons through two consecutive PCR reactions performed with Phusion HS II polymerase. The amplicons were purified from gel with the NucleoSpin Gel and PCR Clean-up kit, after which the amplicons were quantified by Qubit and checked for quality on an Agilent 2100 Bioanalyzer. Libraries were sequenced on an Illumina MiSeq using 600-cycle, single-indexed, paired-end runs. Per the original workflow: TRB reads were aligned and assembled with MiXCR version 2.1.12 using the default MiXCR reference library. Each unique CDR3 nucleotide sequence defined a clone, and only productive sequences with at least two reads were analysed. Repertoire diversity was assessed by alpha-parameterized diversity profiles (alpha 0 to 5), including Shannon (alpha 1) and Simpson (alpha 2) indices, computed with an R script. The tcR package was used to compute combinatorial TRB VJ usage, and cohorts were compared on this usage by principal component analysis with ade4. GLIPH was used to cluster TCRbeta CDR3s in pairs of cohorts matched for age and read depth, and a Wilcoxon test was used to compare cluster frequencies. The reads, reprocessed by TCRdb, yield one row per CDR3 protein sequence and no DNA. TCRdb, not the authors, supplied the V and J calls. The sample table records 3,000 to 4,000 distinct CDR3 sequences. About 4.9% of the sample comes from the top ten.

Worth noting for this clonotype: Its antigen remains unidentified.

The sequence joins TRBV29-1 to TRBJ2-3; no DNA is available, so the TRBD1 call from TCRdb remains unchecked. The specimen was peripheral blood. The TCR originated in a human donor with an autoimmune cytopenia or autoimmune hepatitis (not recorded which). The CDR3 here reads CSVDRTGKDTQYF.